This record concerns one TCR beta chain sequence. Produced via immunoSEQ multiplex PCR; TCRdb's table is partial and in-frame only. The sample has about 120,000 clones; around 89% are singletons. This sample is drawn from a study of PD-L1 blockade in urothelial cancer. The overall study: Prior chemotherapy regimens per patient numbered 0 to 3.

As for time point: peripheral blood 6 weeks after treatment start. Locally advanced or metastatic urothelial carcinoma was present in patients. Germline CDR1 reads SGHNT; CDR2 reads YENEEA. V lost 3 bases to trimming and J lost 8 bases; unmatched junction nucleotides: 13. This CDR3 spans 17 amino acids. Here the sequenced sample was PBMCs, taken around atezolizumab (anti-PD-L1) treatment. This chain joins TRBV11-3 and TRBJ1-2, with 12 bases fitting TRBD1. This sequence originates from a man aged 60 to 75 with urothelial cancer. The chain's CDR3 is CASSFEPTGQGAEGYTF. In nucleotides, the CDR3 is TGTGCCAGCAGCTTTGAACCTACGGGACAGGGGGCCGAAGGCTACACCTTC.